This paragraph reports one T cell receptor (beta chain). Antigen: not known. The data derive from a study of T cells in Graves' hyperthyroidism and ophthalmopathy. General observations from the study: Within blood appeared most thyroid clonotypes that had expanded above 0.001.

The source material, RNA transcripts, was used to amplify TCR beta CDR3 regions. Carried out on the TCR CDR3, a first-round RT-PCR used the HTBI primer set. Each CDR3 protein gets one entry after TCRdb re-called the multiplex PCR reads with MiXCR. The sample has some 340,000 distinct CDR3 sequences; roughly 13% are singletons. Trimming took off 0 bases at V and 9 bases at J, with 21 bases between the two ends. In germline, CDR1 is MGHRA, CDR2 YSYEKL. The CDR3 length is 17 residues. Sequencing was carried out using blood. The sequence was obtained from a woman in her thirties or forties with Graves' ophthalmopathy. The chain couples TRBV4-1 to TRBJ1-5, with D possibly matching TRBD1 (5 bases). The chain's CDR3 is CASSQDSSRAKMWPQHF. CDR3 DNA sequence: TGCGCCAGCAGCCAAGATTCGTCCAGGGCCAAGATGTGGCCCCAGCATTTT.